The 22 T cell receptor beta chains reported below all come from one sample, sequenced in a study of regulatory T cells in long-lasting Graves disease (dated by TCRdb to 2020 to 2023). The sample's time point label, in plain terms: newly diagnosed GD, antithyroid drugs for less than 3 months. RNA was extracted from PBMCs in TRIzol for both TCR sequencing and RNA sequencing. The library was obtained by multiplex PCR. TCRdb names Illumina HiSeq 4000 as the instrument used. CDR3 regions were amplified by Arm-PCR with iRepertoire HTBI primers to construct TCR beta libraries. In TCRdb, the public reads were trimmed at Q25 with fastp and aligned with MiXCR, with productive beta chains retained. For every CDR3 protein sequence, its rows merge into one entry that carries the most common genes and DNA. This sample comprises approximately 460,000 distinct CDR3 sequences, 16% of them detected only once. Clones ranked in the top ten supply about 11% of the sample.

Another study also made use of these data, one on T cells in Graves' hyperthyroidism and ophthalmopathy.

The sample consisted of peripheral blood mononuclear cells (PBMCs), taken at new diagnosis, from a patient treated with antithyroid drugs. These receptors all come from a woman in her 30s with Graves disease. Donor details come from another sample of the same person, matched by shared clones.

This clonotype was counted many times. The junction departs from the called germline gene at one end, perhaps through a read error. The CDR3 spells CASSLDERRTDTQYF. The CDR3 region has the DNA TGTGCTAGCAGCTTAGACGAGCGGCGCACAGATACGCAGTATTTT. The chain links TRBV7-7 to TRBJ2-3; TRBD2 is a possible D gene (5 bases). Germline CDR1 is SSHAT and CDR2 is FNYEAQ (reference sequence). The CDR3 length is 15 residues.

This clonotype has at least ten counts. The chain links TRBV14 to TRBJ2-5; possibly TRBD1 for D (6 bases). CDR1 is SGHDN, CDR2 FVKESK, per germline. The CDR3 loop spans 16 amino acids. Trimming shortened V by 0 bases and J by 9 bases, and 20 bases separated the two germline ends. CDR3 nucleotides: TGTGCCAGCAGCCAAGAATTGGACAGCAAAGAGACGGCCCAGTACTTC. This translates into CASSQELDSKETAQYF.

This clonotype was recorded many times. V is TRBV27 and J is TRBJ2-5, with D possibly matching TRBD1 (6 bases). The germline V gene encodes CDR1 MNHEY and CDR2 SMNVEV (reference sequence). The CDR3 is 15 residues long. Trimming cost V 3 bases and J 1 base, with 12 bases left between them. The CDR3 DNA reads TGTGCCAGCAGTTTTAACCGGGACACCCAAGAGACCCAGTACTTC. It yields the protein CASSFNRDTQETQYF.

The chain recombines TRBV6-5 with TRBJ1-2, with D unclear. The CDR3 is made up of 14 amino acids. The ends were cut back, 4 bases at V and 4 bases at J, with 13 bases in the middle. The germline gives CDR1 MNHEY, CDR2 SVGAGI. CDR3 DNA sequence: TGTGCCAGCAGTTCCCCGCCCGACGGCTATGGCTACACCTTC. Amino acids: CASSSPPDGYGYTF.

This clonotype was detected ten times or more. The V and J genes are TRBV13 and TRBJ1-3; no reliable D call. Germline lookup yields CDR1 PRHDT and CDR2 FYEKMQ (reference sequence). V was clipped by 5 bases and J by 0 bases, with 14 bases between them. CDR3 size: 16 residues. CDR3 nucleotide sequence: TGTGCCAGCAGCCTGGTCCCACGGAACTCTGGAAACACCATATATTTT. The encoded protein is CASSLVPRNSGNTIYF.

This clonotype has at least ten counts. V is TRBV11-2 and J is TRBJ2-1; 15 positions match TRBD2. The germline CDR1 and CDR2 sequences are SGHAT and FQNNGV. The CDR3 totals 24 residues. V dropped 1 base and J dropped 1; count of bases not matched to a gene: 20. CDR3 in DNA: TGTGCCAGCAGCTTAGCCGGGACTAGCGGGAGGAATTTTCAGTTCCTTTTATCCTACAATGAGCAGTTCTTC. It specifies CASSLAGTSGRNFQFLLSYNEQFF.

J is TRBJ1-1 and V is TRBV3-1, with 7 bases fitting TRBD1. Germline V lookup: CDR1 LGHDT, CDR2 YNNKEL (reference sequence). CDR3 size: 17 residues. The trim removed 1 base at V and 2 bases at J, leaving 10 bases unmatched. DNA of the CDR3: TGTGCCAGCAGCCAAGCAGGGGGAGGGGGTCACAACACTGAAGCTTTCTTT. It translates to CASSQAGGGGHNTEAFF.

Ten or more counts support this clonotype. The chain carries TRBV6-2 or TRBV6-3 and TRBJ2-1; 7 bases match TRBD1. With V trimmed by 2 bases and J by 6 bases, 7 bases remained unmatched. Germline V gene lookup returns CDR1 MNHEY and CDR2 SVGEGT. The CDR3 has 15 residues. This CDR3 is CASSYPRQGRNEQFF. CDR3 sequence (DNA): TGTGCCAGCAGTTACCCCCGACAGGGTCGCAATGAGCAGTTCTTC.

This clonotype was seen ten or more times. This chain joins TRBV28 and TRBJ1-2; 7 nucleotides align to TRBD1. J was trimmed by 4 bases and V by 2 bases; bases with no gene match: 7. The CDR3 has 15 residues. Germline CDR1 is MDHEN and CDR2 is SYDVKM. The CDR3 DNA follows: TGTGCCAGCAGTTTACTTTATCAGGGGGGCTATGGCTACACCTTC. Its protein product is CASSLLYQGGYGYTF.

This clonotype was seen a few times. CDR3 region: CASKEGIGGYTF. The CDR3 nucleotides are TGTGCCAGTAAAGAGGGGATAGGTGGCTACACCTTC. The J gene is TRBJ1-2, the V gene TRBV19, with D perhaps matching TRBD1 (5 bases). Looked up from germline, CDR1 is LNHDA and CDR2 is SQIVND (reference sequence). Between the trimmed V and J ends, which lost 7 bases and 7 bases, there was a span of 13 bases. The CDR3 extends over 12 amino acids.

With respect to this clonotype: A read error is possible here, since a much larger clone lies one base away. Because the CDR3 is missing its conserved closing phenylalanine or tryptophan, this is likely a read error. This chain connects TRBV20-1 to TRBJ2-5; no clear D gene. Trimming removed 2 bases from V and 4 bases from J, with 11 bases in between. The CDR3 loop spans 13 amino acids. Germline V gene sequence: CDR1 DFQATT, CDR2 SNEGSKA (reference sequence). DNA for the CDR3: TGCAGTGCTAGATCCAACGACCTAGAGACCCAGTACCTC. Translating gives CSARSNDLETQYL.

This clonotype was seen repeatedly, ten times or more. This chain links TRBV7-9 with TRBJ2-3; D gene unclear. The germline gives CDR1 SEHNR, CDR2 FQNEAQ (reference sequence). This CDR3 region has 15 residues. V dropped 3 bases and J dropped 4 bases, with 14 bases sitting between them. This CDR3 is CASSFSSTPPDTQYF. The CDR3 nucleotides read TGTGCCAGCAGCTTCTCCTCAACCCCCCCAGATACGCAGTATTTT.

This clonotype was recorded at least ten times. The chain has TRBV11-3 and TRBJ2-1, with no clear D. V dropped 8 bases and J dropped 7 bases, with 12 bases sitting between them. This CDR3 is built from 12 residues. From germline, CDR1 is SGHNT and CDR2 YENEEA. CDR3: CASSLDRNEQFF. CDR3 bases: TGTGCCAGCTCCCTGGATAGGAATGAGCAGTTCTTC.

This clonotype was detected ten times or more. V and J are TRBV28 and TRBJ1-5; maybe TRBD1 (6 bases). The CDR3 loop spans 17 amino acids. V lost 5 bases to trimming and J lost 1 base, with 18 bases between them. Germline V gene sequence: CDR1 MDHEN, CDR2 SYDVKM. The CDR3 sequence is CASSRAGHRGSNQPQHF. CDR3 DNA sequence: TGTGCCAGCAGTCGCGCGGGACATCGGGGGAGCAATCAGCCCCAGCATTTT.

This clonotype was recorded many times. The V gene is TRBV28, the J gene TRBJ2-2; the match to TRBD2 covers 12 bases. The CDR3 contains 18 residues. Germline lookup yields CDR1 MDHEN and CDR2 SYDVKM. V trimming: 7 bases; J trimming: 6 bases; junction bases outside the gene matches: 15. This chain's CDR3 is CASTGASGRAWYPGELFF. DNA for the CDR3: TGTGCCAGCACTGGGGCTAGCGGGAGGGCCTGGTATCCCGGGGAGCTGTTTTTT.

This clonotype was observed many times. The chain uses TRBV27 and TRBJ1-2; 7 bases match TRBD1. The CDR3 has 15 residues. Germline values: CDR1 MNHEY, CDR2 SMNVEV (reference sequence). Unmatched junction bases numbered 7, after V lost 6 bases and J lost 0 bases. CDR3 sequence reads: CASRGGTASNYGYTF. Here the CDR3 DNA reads TGTGCCAGCAGGGGCGGGACAGCTTCTAACTATGGCTACACCTTC.

The CDR3 is CASSLSGTSGSDQETQYF. For the CDR3, the DNA is TGTGCCAGCAGCTTATCCGGGACTAGCGGGAGTGACCAAGAGACCCAGTACTTC. The chain links TRBV11-2 to TRBJ2-5; 14 nucleotides match TRBD2. Germline lookup yields CDR1 SGHAT and CDR2 FQNNGV. The CDR3 is made up of 18 amino acids. Germline trimming cut 2 bases from V and 0 bases from J; bases unmatched to any gene: 5.

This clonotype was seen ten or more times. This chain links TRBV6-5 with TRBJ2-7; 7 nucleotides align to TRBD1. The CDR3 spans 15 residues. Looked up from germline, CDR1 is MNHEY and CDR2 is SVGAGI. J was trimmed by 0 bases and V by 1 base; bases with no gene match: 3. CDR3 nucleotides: TGTGCCAGCAGTTACTACCGGGACAGCTCCTACGAGCAGTACTTC. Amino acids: CASSYYRDSSYEQYF.

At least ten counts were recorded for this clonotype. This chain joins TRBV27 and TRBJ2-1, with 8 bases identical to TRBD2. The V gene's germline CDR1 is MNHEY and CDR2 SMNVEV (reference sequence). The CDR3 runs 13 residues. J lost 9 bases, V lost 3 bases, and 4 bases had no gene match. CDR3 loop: CASSFSTSGEQFF. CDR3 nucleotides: TGTGCCAGCAGTTTCTCCACTAGCGGTGAGCAGTTCTTC.

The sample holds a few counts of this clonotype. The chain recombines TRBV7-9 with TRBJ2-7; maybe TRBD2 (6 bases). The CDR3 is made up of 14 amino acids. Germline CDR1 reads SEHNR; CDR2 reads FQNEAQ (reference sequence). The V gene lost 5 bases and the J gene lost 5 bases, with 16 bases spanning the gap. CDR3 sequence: CASSDLRGGHEQYF. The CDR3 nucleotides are TGTGCCAGCAGCGATCTACGTGGAGGGCACGAGCAGTACTTC.

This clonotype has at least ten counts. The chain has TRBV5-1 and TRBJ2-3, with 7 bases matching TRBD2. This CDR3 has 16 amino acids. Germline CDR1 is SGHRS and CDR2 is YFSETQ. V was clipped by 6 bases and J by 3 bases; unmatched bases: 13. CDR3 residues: CASTYSGGSLTDTQYF. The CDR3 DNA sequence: TGCGCCAGCACCTACTCTGGCGGGAGTTTGACAGATACGCAGTATTTT.

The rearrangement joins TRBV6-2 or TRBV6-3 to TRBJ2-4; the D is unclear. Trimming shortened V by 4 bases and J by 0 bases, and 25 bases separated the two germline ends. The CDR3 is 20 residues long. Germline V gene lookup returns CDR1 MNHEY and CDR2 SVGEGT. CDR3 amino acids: CASSSLGIGLLRLAKNIQYF. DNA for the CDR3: TGTGCCAGCAGTTCCCTTGGAATTGGGCTACTCAGACTAGCCAAAAACATTCAGTACTTC.